Listed here are 14 T cell receptor beta chains from one sample, sequenced in a study of beta chain features in type 1 diabetes. Whole-study findings and limits: TCRB CDR3s from Type 1 diabetes patients were moderately but significantly shorter in all four CD4+ subsets.

Antigens of these TCRs are unknown. The authors reverse transcribed all of the isolated RNA, so sequencing captured expressed TCRB transcripts. Clones were sequenced by immunoSEQ multiplex PCR, and TCRdb holds only the in-frame ones, with some missing. The table shows 300,000 or so clones, with roughly 14% occurring only once. Sequences were obtained from naive CD4+ T cells from blood. These receptors all come from a young woman with type 1 diabetes.

This clone was observed a handful of times. The gene calls are TRBV2 and TRBJ2-1; the match to TRBD2 covers 7 bases. This CDR3 comprises 16 residues. Germline trimming cut 4 bases from V and 1 base from J; bases unmatched to any gene: 7. The germline V gene has CDR1 SNHLY and CDR2 FYNNEI. CDR3 sequence reads: CASSARLASSYNEQFF. For the CDR3, the DNA is TGTGCCAGCAGTGCGAGACTAGCTTCGTCCTACAATGAGCAGTTCTTC.

The chain links TRBV30 to TRBJ1-1; D is perhaps TRBD1 (5 bases). The CDR3 runs 13 residues. Trimming took 3 bases from V and 4 from J, leaving 12 bases between them. Per germline, CDR1 GTSNPN and CDR2 SVGIG (reference sequence). The DNA of the CDR3 is TGTGCCTGGAGCGCGCAGGGTGGCACTGAAGCTTTCTTT. Amino acid sequence: CAWSAQGGTEAFF.

A few counts support this clone. The chain links TRBV28 to TRBJ2-7; 7 nucleotides agree with TRBD1. Germline assignment: CDR1 MDHEN and CDR2 SYDVKM. Unmatched junction bases numbered 10, after V lost 4 bases and J lost 1 base. The CDR3 spans 16 residues. CDR3 in DNA: TGTGCCAGCAGTTCTACCCACCGGGACAGATCCTACGAGCAGTACTTC. This translates into CASSSTHRDRSYEQYF.

This clone has more than one count but fewer than ten. The sample holds other DNA sequences that translate to the same CDR3. J is TRBJ2-5 and V is TRBV5-1; a possible D gene is TRBD1 (5 bases). Trimming removed 0 bases from V and 0 bases from J, with 9 bases in between. The germline CDR1 and CDR2 sequences are SGHRS and YFSETQ. The CDR3 runs to 15 residues. The CDR3 DNA sequence: TGCGCCAGCAGCTTGGCAGGGCGTAACCAAGAGACCCAGTACTTC. Encoded protein: CASSLAGRNQETQYF.

The table lists this clone with a few counts. The chain couples TRBV7-2 to TRBJ2-5; the match to TRBD1 covers 8 bases. The CDR3 extends over 14 amino acids. J was trimmed by 10 bases and V by 4 bases; bases with no gene match: 11. In germline, CDR1 is SGHTA, CDR2 FQGNSA. The CDR3 DNA sequence: TGTGCCAGCAGCTCACTCCGTCAACAGGGGGGCCAGTACTTC. It yields the protein CASSSLRQQGGQYF.

This clone was seen more than once but under ten times. This chain connects TRBV2 to TRBJ2-7; D unclear. The CDR3 extends over 14 amino acids. Trimming left V 6 bases short and J 0 bases short, with 12 bases between. Germline V lookup: CDR1 SNHLY, CDR2 FYNNEI. Here the CDR3 DNA reads TGTGCCAGCAGACAGCCTGGGCGCTCCTACGAGCAGTACGTC. Its translation: CASRQPGRSYEQYV.

This clone was counted a few times. CDR3 amino acids: CASSSRLAGVHEQFF. The CDR3 nucleotides are TGTGCCAGCAGCTCGCGACTAGCGGGAGTCCATGAGCAGTTCTTC. V usage is TRBV7-2 and J usage is TRBJ2-1; TRBD2 agrees at 12 bases. The V gene end was trimmed by 4 bases and the J gene end by 8 bases; junction bases not matched to a gene: 6. The V gene's germline CDR1 is SGHTA and CDR2 FQGNSA. There are 15 residues in the CDR3.

This clone was counted only a few times. V usage is TRBV18 and J usage is TRBJ1-1, with a possible D match to TRBD1 (6 bases). The V gene lost 3 bases and the J gene lost 1 base, with 12 bases spanning the gap. This CDR3 has 15 amino acids. Germline loops: CDR1 KGHSH, CDR2 LQKENI. This CDR3 reads CASSPLQGGNTEAFF. CDR3 sequence (DNA): TGTGCCAGCTCACCCCTACAGGGTGGGAACACTGAAGCTTTCTTT.

This clone was seen more than once but under ten times. This rearrangement joins TRBV7-9 to TRBJ2-1; 12 bases are shared with TRBD2. Trimming removed 5 bases from V and 8 bases from J; junction bases left unmatched: 4. The CDR3 extends over 14 amino acids. CDR1 SEHNR and CDR2 FQNEAQ come from the germline V gene (reference sequence). The CDR3, as DNA: TGTGCCAGCAGCCCAAGACTAGCGGGGGATGAGCAGTTCTTC. Protein sequence: CASSPRLAGDEQFF.

The CDR3 DNA is TGCGCCAGCAGCGTGACTAGCGGAAACACCGGGGAGCTGTTTTTT. Translation gives CASSVTSGNTGELFF. The V gene is TRBV5-1, the J gene TRBJ2-2, with 9 bases lining up with TRBD2. V was pared by 4 bases and J by 2 bases, with 3 bases of the junction left unmatched. Germline-derived CDR1 and CDR2 are SGHRS and YFSETQ. The CDR3 is made up of 15 amino acids.

The V gene is TRBV4-1, the J gene TRBJ2-5; no reliable D call. V was pared by 4 bases and J by 9 bases, with 15 bases between. Germline CDR1 reads MGHRA; CDR2 reads YSYEKL. The CDR3 totals 13 residues. The CDR3 nucleotides are TGCGCCAGCAGCCCGTCCCCACAAGTCGCCCAGTACTTC. This sequence encodes CASSPSPQVAQYF.

This clone turned up a few times. V gene TRBV9 combines with J gene TRBJ1-1; the match to TRBD1 covers 9 bases. Germline V CDR1 and CDR2: SGDLS, YYNGEE. The CDR3 totals 14 residues. With V trimmed by 0 bases and J by 4 bases, 1 base remained unmatched. CDR3 residues: CASSVGQGGTEAFF. CDR3 DNA: TGTGCCAGCAGCGTAGGACAGGGGGGCACTGAAGCTTTCTTT.

The chain uses TRBV12-2 and TRBJ2-7; TRBD2, as called in the table, went unchecked against the DNA. TRBV12-2 is given as a pseudogene. The CDR3 sequence is 15 residues long. Here the CDR3 DNA reads TGTGCAAGTCGCCCAGGACTAGCGGACTCATACGAGCAGTACGTC. Its translation: CASRPGLADSYEQYV.

This clone was found a few times. V is TRBV30 and J is TRBJ1-4, with 9 positions matching TRBD1. This CDR3 contains 14 residues. Unmatched junction bases numbered 7, after V lost 3 bases and J lost 8 bases. CDR1 is GTSNPN, CDR2 SVGIG, per germline (reference sequence). For the CDR3, the DNA is TGTGCCTGGAGCTATAACAGGGGGCGCGAAAAACTGTTTTTT. It codes for CAWSYNRGREKLFF.